The entry below describes one T cell receptor (beta chain). This clone was picked up many times. This receptor's antigen is unknown. No much larger clonotype is one base removed from it; base qualities were not supplied. This entry comes from a study of cytotoxic CD8 clonotypes in ibrutinib-treated CLL (dated by TCRdb to the early 2020s). For context, the study as a whole: In this cohort, approximately 15 patients were treatment-naive and about a dozen were relapsed/refractory, while roughly 18 had unmutated IGHV. Responses were partial in around 24 patients and complete in 2; after median around 68 months follow-up, 14 stayed in remission and about 12 progressed. Samples at response were collected after a median of about twelve months of treatment, with a range of roughly 6 to 40 months. On average, each sample yielded about 260,000 productive templates and tens of thousands of productive rearrangements. Of the 90 or so participants in the trial, about two dozen had longitudinal samples available. Cryopreserved peripheral blood mononuclear cells were obtained prior to treatment, at the time of response, and at either disease progression or sustained remission. Every remission and progressive disease sample was obtained while ibrutinib was still being received by the patients. What the research found in general, with its limitations: Public clonotypes were rare and either contracted or stayed stable during treatment, and the rise in clonality at ibrutinib response reflected the expansion of private clonotypes. Sustained-remission and progressing patients did not have matched sampling times, and lymph node repertoires were not examined. Baseline clonality was found to be higher than that of age-matched healthy donors and was strongly correlated with circulating CD8+ T-cell counts. Clonality increased at ibrutinib response, stayed stable in sustained remission, and fell back toward baseline at progression.

A MiSeq instrument was used for deep resolution sequencing, which targeted depths ranging from 1 in 1 million up to 1 in 200,000 T cells, with coverage averaging 10x for each clonotype. TCR beta libraries were generated with the immunoSEQ hsTCRB Kit. From the authors' description of their analysis: The data were analyzed with ImmunoSEQ Analyzer and ImmunoSEQ Data Assistant, and V, D and J gene assignments followed IMGT definitions. Clonality, with values ranging from 0 to 1, was calculated as one minus the normalized Shannon entropy of productive rearrangement frequencies. Only overrepresented clonotypes making up at least 0.05% of each patient's repertoire were included in the public clonotype analysis. Roughly 13 age-matched healthy donor repertoires from immuneACCESS were used as controls for clonality. Held by TCRdb, this immuneACCESS table contains in-frame sequences only and omits some clones. Under half of the omission traces to an unresolved V gene where checked; the cause of the rest is unknown. The D gene and trimming were derived from the DNA, and the V and J assignments and clone size from that table. The sample table contains about 49,000 clones; only one count was recorded for approximately 51% of them. 32% of the sample rests with the top ten.

The germline V gene specifies SGHTA as CDR1 and FQGTGA as CDR2. From the cysteine up to the phenylalanine, the CDR3 has a length of 14 residues. Of all the DNA, just the CDR3 is kept, 42 bases in frame from base 1. Here V drops 5 bases and J drops 7 bases, and the junction holds 6 bases not matched to any gene. The time point label, as the study defines it: approximately 11 months on ibrutinib. For TCR beta library preparation, roughly 2 micrograms of genomic DNA were extracted from the cryopreserved PBMCs. Longitudinal blood samples from CLL patients on ibrutinib monotherapy were analyzed using high-throughput TCR beta sequencing. The patients took part in an open-label, single-center phase 2 trial of ibrutinib monotherapy.

The sample in question was PBMCs, obtained after 12 months of ibrutinib treatment. This TCR was recovered from a human donor with chronic lymphocytic leukemia. The chain is assembled from TRBV7-3 and TRBJ1-1, with 11 central nucleotides matching TRBD1. The sequenced DNA: TGTGCCAGCAGCGCCGGACAGGGGGCGAATGAAGCTTTCTTT. Its protein reads: CASSAGQGANEAFF.